This T cell receptor (beta chain) is drawn from a study of blood T cell repertoires in COVID-19. Study background: Acute and convalescent COVID-19 samples came from the United States, Italy and Spain. Nucleic acid was either cDNA or gDNA, and it came from T cells, B-cell-depleted T cells, or PBMCs.

In the original workflow: Researchers report that nucleated cell counts were estimated from reference gene primer amplification. The assay was immunoSEQ multiplex PCR, and TCRdb's table has in-frame clones only and misses some. That table furnishes V, J and clone size, whereas the DNA furnished D and trimming. The sample consists of fewer than 300,000 clones, more than 80% of them appearing once. Followed longitudinally, the Seattle patients had been enrolled during active infection. The V gene end was trimmed by 5 bases and the J gene end by 0 bases; junction bases not matched to a gene: 9. Per the germline V gene, CDR1 is SGHTA and CDR2 is FQGTGA. This CDR3 spans 18 amino acids.

The chain has TRBV7-3 and TRBJ2-6; 8 positions match TRBD1. What was sequenced was peripheral blood. The clonotype was recovered from a woman aged 50 to 65 with COVID-19, enrolled during active disease. Here the CDR3 reads CASSDRDRSSSGANVLTF. CDR3 bases: TGTGCCAGCAGCGACCGGGACAGGTCCTCCTCTGGGGCCAACGTCCTGACTTTC.